This T cell receptor (beta chain) comes out of a study of CD8 T cells in ankylosing spondylitis. Study-wide findings and caveats: A CD8+ phenotype characterized the disease-linked clones, which were relatively rare in peripheral blood. Disease-associated clones were reportedly significantly overrepresented in matched ankylosing spondylitis synovial fluid. In the blood and synovial fluid of reactive arthritis, some motif variants had been previously reported.

Trimming cost V 2 bases and J 9 bases, with 12 bases left between them. Germline V gene data show CDR1 as SGHNT and CDR2 as YYREEE (reference sequence). CDR3 length: 13 amino acids. About this clonotype: Its antigen remains unknown.

Quantitative 5'-RACE with molecular barcodes was used to make the TCR beta libraries. TCRdb redid the calling of the 5' RACE reads with MiXCR, one entry per CDR3 protein. Counted here are about 250,000 distinct CDR3 sequences, roughly a quarter occurring once; the ten biggest clones make up 0.5% to 0.75%. The sequence came from a male donor with ankylosing spondylitis or in good health (not recorded which). The chain is built from TRBV5-4 and TRBJ2-1; weak D call: TRBD1 (6 bases). Sequences were obtained from blood, either unsorted or a sorted T cell fraction (not recorded which). CDR3 sequence (DNA): TGTGCCAGCAGCTTTCCCCGAGGGGGTGAGCAGTTCTTC. Translated, it gives CASSFPRGGEQFF.